Each of the 9 T cell receptor beta chains below was sequenced from the same sample in a study of shared clonotypes between healthy human individuals. Terminally differentiated effector memory CD45RA+ cells were left out of the naive CD8 fraction, which was CD45RO-negative and positively selected for CCR7. TCRdb's table, derived via immunoSEQ multiplex PCR, lists solely in-frame clones and lacks some. The sample lists millions of clones; roughly 94% were seen once. The sample taken for sequencing was naive CD8+ T cells sorted from blood. These receptors originate from a man younger than 30 in good health.

This chain links TRBV7-2 with TRBJ1-1; TRBD1 is a possible D gene (5 bases). The germline CDR1 and CDR2 sequences are SGHTA and FQGNSA. Trimming took 5 bases from V and 3 from J, leaving 25 bases between them. The CDR3 length is 18 residues. The CDR3 is CASSHSRQGGLTDTEAFF. The DNA of the CDR3 is TGTGCCAGCAGCCATTCCCGGCAGGGCGGGTTGACGGACACTGAAGCTTTCTTT.

This clone was counted a single time. The chain joins TRBV27 to TRBJ2-1; 8 nucleotides agree with TRBD2. V lost 2 bases to trimming and J lost 5 bases; unmatched junction nucleotides: 5. This CDR3 contains 15 residues. The V gene's germline CDR1 is MNHEY and CDR2 SMNVEV (reference sequence). CDR3: CASSLGRGANNEQFF. In DNA, the CDR3 is TGTGCCAGCAGTTTAGGGCGGGGGGCCAACAATGAGCAGTTCTTC.

This clone was recorded only once. The V gene is TRBV12-5, the J gene TRBJ2-2; 9 nucleotides align to TRBD2. V was clipped by 4 bases and J by 0 bases; unmatched bases: 12. Germline V lookup: CDR1 LGHNT, CDR2 FRNRAP. The CDR3 has 19 amino acids. The DNA for the CDR3 is TGTGCTAGTGGTTCCTATACTGGCGGGAGGGCCTCGAACACCGGGGAGCTGTTTTTT. Translating it yields CASGSYTGGRASNTGELFF.

The chain combines TRBV30 with TRBJ2-1, with 8 bases identical to TRBD2. This CDR3 contains 15 residues. Germline CDR1 is GTSNPN and CDR2 is SVGIG (reference sequence). After removal of 0 bases from V and 3 bases from J, the junction contained 4 bases not matched to a gene. CDR3 nucleotides: TGTGCCTGGAGTGTCGGTAGCGGGAACTACAATGAGCAGTTCTTC. Translated: CAWSVGSGNYNEQFF.

The J gene is TRBJ2-1, the V gene TRBV4-3; D is possibly TRBD2 (5 bases). The germline CDR1 and CDR2 sequences are LGHNA and YSLEER. Trimming cost V 0 bases and J 8 bases, with 14 bases left between them. The CDR3 is made up of 15 amino acids. CDR3 amino acids: CASSQDYLRADEQFF. The CDR3 DNA reads TGCGCCAGCAGCCAAGATTACTTGCGGGCGGATGAGCAGTTCTTC.

Comments on this clone: The sample has other DNA sequences that encode this CDR3 too. The chain has TRBV30 and TRBJ2-1; a possible D gene is TRBD1 (7 bases). This CDR3 comprises 14 residues. CDR1 GTSNPN and CDR2 SVGIG come from the germline V gene (reference sequence). With 0 bases removed from V and 5 bases from J, the gap between germline ends came to 11 bases. CDR3 nucleotides: TGTGCCTGGAGTGTAGGAGGGGGCGACAATGAGCAGTTCTTC. It yields the protein CAWSVGGGDNEQFF.

This clone was seen only once. The chain combines TRBV30 with TRBJ1-1; maybe TRBD1 (5 bases). The CDR3 is 14 residues long. Trimming took 6 bases from V and 1 from J, leaving 15 bases between them. CDR1 is GTSNPN, CDR2 SVGIG, per germline (reference sequence). The CDR3 coding sequence is TGTGCCTGCAGTATGGACATGGGGAACACTGAAGCTTTCTTT. Translated: CACSMDMGNTEAFF.

The genes are TRBV27 and TRBJ2-7, with 7 bases fitting TRBD2. The CDR3 runs to 15 residues. V was clipped by 1 base and J by 2 bases; unmatched bases: 5. Germline CDR1 is MNHEY and CDR2 is SMNVEV (reference sequence). Written as DNA, the CDR3 is TGTGCCAGCAGTTTATTTAAGGGAGGGGCCTACGAGCAGTACTTC. Protein: CASSLFKGGAYEQYF.

V and J are TRBV29-1 and TRBJ2-7; D may be TRBD2 (5 bases). This CDR3 spans 15 amino acids. In germline, CDR1 is SQVTM, CDR2 ANQGSEA. The CDR3 DNA is TGCAGTTTTCAGGAAGGAGCGGATCCTTCCTACGAGCAGTACTTC. Residues: CSFQEGADPSYEQYF.